One sample yielded the 11 T cell receptor beta chains listed below, sequenced in a study of cytomegalovirus exposure and HLA in healthy donors (dated by TCRdb to about 2017). Libraries were built with the immunoSEQ multiplex PCR assay. What TCRdb holds here is the immuneACCESS table cut down to in-frame rearrangements. Part of the clones is not present; checked against another copy, under half of the missing clones reflect an unresolved V gene, and the others are unexplained. Counted in this sample were approximately 97,000 clones; about 95% of them appeared once. The ten biggest clones cover 0.85% to 0.95% of the sample. The sample was PBMCs. The receptors here all came from a woman under 30 in good health and CMV-seronegative.

Concerning this clone: Germline is not matched at one junction end, which may reflect a read error. The rearrangement joins TRBV7-2 to TRBJ1-1; D uncertain. The CDR3 has 9 residues. The germline V gene has CDR1 SGHTA and CDR2 FQGNSA. The DNA for the CDR3 is TGTGCCAGCAGCTACGGAGTTCTCTTT. This codes for CASSYGVLF.

The chain uses TRBV7-9 and TRBJ2-1, with D maybe TRBD1 (5 bases). CDR3 length equals 15 residues. CDR1 SEHNR and CDR2 FQNEAQ come from the germline V gene (reference sequence). V was cut by 5 bases and J by 4 bases, with 15 bases left in between. This chain's CDR3 is CASSLTVFFYNEQFF. As DNA, the CDR3 is TGTGCCAGCAGCCTGACAGTATTTTTTTACAATGAGCAGTTCTTC.

The gene calls are TRBV5-4 and TRBJ1-5; 10 bases are a match to TRBD1. This CDR3 is 18 amino acids long. Trimming at V came to 4 bases and at J to 2 bases, leaving 12 bases not matched to a gene. CDR1 SGHNT and CDR2 YYREEE come from the germline V gene (reference sequence). The CDR3 loop is CASSLTGGASLGNQPQHF. As DNA, the CDR3 is TGTGCCAGCAGCCTGACAGGGGGCGCGTCATTGGGCAATCAGCCCCAGCATTTT.

V is TRBV28 and J is TRBJ1-1; D ambiguous. Germline CDR1 MDHEN, CDR2 SYDVKM. The CDR3 extends over 12 amino acids. Trimming cost V 6 bases and J 5 bases, with 10 bases left between them. The CDR3 region has the DNA TGTGCCAGCAGCCCTCCGGGGACTGAAGCTTTCTTT. It encodes CASSPPGTEAFF.

The rearrangement links TRBV5-1 to TRBJ2-7, with D tentatively TRBD1 (5 bases). The CDR3 is 13 residues long. V was pared by 1 base and J by 0 bases, with 5 bases between. The germline gives CDR1 SGHRS, CDR2 YFSETQ. The CDR3 is CASSLQGSYEQYF. The DNA for the CDR3 is TGCGCCAGCAGCTTGCAGGGCTCCTACGAGCAGTACTTC.

The chain couples TRBV9 to TRBJ2-5; a weak D match, TRBD2 (6 bases). The V gene's germline CDR1 is SGDLS and CDR2 YYNGEE. V lost 1 base to trimming and J lost 5 bases, with 15 bases between them. The CDR3 runs 15 residues. The CDR3 spells CASSVYERVGETQYF. CDR3 DNA: TGTGCCAGCAGCGTATACGAGCGGGTAGGGGAGACCCAGTACTTC. Combining the CDR3 with reference TRBV9 and TRBJ2-5 gives the whole variable domain DSGVTQTPKHLITATGQRVTLRCSPRSGDLSVYWYQQSLDQGLQFLIQYYNGEERAKGNILERFSAQQFPDLHSELNLSSLELGDSALYFCASSVYERVGETQYFGPGTRLLVL.

The rearrangement joins TRBV4-2 to TRBJ1-2; the D gene is possibly TRBD1 (5 bases). The germline gives CDR1 LGHNA, CDR2 YNFKEQ. This CDR3 region has 16 residues. Trimming removed 4 bases from V and 2 bases from J, with 17 bases in between. The DNA of the CDR3 is TGTGCCAGCAGCCCTCTTCTCGGGGGAGGGAACTATGGCTACACCTTC. Protein sequence: CASSPLLGGGNYGYTF.

The chain employs TRBV13 and TRBJ2-2; 7 bases agree with TRBD2. The V gene's germline CDR1 is PRHDT and CDR2 FYEKMQ (reference sequence). The CDR3 is 16 amino acids. V was clipped by 5 bases and J by 0 bases; unmatched bases: 6. The CDR3 is CASSPPSGANTGELFF. The CDR3 bases are TGTGCCAGCAGCCCTCCAAGCGGGGCGAACACCGGGGAGCTGTTTTTT.

The chain combines TRBV5-1 with TRBJ2-2, with TRBD2 matching over 9 bases. V shed 1 base, J shed 5 bases, and the junction held 6 bases outside the gene matches. The CDR3 totals 16 residues. The germline CDR1 and CDR2 sequences are SGHRS and YFSETQ. CDR3 in amino acids: CASSLLAGDPTGELFF. CDR3 bases: TGCGCCAGCAGCTTGTTAGCGGGGGATCCGACCGGGGAGCTGTTTTTT.

The chain couples TRBV14 to TRBJ2-7; 13 positions match TRBD2. With V trimmed by 3 bases and J by 6 bases, 17 bases remained unmatched. The length of the CDR3 is 19 residues. Germline-derived CDR1 and CDR2 are SGHDN and FVKESK. CDR3 sequence: CASSHAGGLAGSHPREQYF. The CDR3 bases are TGTGCCAGCAGCCACGCAGGGGGACTAGCGGGATCCCACCCTCGCGAGCAGTACTTC.

This chain joins TRBV5-5 and TRBJ1-1; the D is unclear. In germline, CDR1 is SGHKS, CDR2 YYEKEE (reference sequence). The CDR3 covers 13 residues. Trimming cost V 3 bases and J 0 bases, with 6 bases left between them. CDR3 sequence (DNA): TGTGCCAGCAGCTCGGGAGTGAACACTGAAGCTTTCTTT. This translates into CASSSGVNTEAFF.